This TCR beta chain was captured by sequencing in a study of chemoradiotherapy in HPV16-positive cancers. Looking at the study overall: Candidate HPV-specific T-cell clones and common TCR motifs came from functional assays in a couple of HPV16-positive patients.

Assay used: immunoSEQ multiplex PCR; TCRdb lists only in-frame clones, some missing. Counted here are tens of thousands of clones, around nine tenths occurring once; the ten biggest clones make up roughly a sixth. Repertoires were sampled repeatedly during chemoradiotherapy. Trimming removed 6 bases from V and 3 bases from J, with 12 bases in between. Per germline, CDR1 KGHSH and CDR2 LQKENI. CDR3 length: 13 residues. The J gene is TRBJ2-7, the V gene TRBV18; tentative D call: TRBD2 (5 bases). Sequenced material: blood, taken from a patient who underwent chemoradiotherapy. This receptor was taken from a human donor with HPV-associated anogenital cancer. DNA for the CDR3: TGTGCCAGCTCCCCAGCGGACGGCTACGAGCAGTACTTC. This codes for CASSPADGYEQYF.